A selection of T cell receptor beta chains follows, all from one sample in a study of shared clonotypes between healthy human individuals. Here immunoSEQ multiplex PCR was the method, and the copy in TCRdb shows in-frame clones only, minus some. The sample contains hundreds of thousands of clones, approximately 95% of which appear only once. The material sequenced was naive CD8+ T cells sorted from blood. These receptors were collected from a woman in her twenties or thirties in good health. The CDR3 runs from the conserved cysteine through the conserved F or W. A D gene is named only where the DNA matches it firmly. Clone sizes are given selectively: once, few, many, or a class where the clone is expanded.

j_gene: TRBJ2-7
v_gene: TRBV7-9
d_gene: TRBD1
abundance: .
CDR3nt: TGTGCCAGCAGCTACCCGGGGACAGGGCAGTACGAGCAGTACTTC
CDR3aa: CASSYPGTGQYEQYF

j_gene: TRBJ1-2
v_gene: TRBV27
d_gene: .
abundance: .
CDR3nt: TGTGCCAGCAGTTCACAGGGAACCTATGGCTACACCTTC
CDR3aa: CASSSQGTYGYTF

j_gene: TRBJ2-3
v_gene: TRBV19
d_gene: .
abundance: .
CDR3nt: TGTGCCAGTAGTATCTTTCTTGCGCCGGTCACAGATACGCAGTATTTT
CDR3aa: CASSIFLAPVTDTQYF

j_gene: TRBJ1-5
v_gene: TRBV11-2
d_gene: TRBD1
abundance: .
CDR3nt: TGTGCCAGCAGCTTGACAGGGAACAATCAGCCCCAGCATTTT
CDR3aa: CASSLTGNNQPQHF

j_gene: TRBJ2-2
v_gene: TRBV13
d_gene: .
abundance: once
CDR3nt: TGTGCCAGCAGCGACCCGGGGAGAGGGAACGGGGAGCTGTTTTTT
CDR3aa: CASSDPGRGNGELFF

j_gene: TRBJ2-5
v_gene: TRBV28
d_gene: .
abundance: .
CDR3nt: TGTGCCAGCAGTTTAGGTACAAAAGAGACCCAGTACTTC
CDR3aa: CASSLGTKETQYF

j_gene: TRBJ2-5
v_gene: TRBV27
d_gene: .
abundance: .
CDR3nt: TGTGCCAGCAGTCTGGCAGCCCAAGAGACCCAGTACTTC
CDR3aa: CASSLAAQETQYF

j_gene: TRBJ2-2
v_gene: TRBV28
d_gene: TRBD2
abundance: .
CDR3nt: TGTGCCAGCAGCCCTTTTTTTGCGGGAGGGCGCACCGGGGAGCTGTTTTTT
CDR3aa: CASSPFFAGGRTGELFF

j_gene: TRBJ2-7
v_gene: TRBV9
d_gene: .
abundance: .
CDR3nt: TGTGCCAGCAGCGTAGCGTCAGGGGTGAGTTCCTACGAGCAGTACTTC
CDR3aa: CASSVASGVSSYEQYF

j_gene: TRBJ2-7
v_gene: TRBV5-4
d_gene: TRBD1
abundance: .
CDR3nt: TGTGCCAGCAGCTTGGCCGGACAGGGGTCCTACGAGCAGTACTTC
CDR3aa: CASSLAGQGSYEQYF

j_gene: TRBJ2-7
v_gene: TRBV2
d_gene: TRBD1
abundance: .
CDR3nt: TGTGCCAGCAGTGGGACAGGGCTTACCTACGAGCAGTACTTC
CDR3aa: CASSGTGLTYEQYF

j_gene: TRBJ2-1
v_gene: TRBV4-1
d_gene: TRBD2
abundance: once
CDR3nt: TGCGCCAGCAGCCAAGACAATCTAGCGGGAGGTAGTAACGATGAGCAGTTCTTC
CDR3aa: CASSQDNLAGGSNDEQFF

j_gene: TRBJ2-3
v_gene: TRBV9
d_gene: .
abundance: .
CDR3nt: TGTGCCAGCAGCGTAGAAAAGGGGAGAGATACGCAGTATTTT
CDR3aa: CASSVEKGRDTQYF

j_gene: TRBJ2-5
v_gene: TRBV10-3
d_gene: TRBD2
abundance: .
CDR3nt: TGTGCCATCAGTGAAGGGCTAGCGGGAGTTAAAGAGACCCAGTACTTC
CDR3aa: CAISEGLAGVKETQYF

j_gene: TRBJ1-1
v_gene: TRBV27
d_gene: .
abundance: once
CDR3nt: TGTGCCAGCAGTTTATCGCCCGGGACGGGAAACACTGAAGCTTTCTTT
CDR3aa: CASSLSPGTGNTEAFF

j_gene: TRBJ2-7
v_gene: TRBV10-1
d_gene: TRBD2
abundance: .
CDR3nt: TGCGCCAGCAGTGACGAGGGACTAGCGAACCCCTACGAGCAGTACTTC
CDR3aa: CASSDEGLANPYEQYF